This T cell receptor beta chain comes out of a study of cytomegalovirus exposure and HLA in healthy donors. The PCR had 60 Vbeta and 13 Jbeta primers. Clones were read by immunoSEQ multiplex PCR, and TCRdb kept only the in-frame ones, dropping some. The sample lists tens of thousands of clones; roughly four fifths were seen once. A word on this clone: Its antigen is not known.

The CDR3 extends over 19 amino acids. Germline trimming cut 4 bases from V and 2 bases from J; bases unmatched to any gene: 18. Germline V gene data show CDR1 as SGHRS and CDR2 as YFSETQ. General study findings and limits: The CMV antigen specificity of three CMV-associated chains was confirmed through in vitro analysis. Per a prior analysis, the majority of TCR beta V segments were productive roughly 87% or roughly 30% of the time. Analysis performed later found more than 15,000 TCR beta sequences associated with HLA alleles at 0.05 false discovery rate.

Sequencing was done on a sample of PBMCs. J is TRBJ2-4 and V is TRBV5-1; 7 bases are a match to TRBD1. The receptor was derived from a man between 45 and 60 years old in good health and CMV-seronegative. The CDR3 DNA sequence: TGCGCCAGCAGCGCGCGACAGGGTAATAGTAACCCAACCAAAAACATTCAGTACTTC. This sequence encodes CASSARQGNSNPTKNIQYF.